This T cell receptor beta chain was recorded in a study of beta chain features in type 1 diabetes. Study at large: Age, gender, cell numbers and subset yield matched between patients and controls.

This clone was counted between two and nine times. Of the isolated RNA, all was reverse transcribed, and so the sequenced material was expressed TCRB transcripts. The method was immunoSEQ multiplex PCR; TCRdb's version includes in-frame clones alone and lacks a portion of them. The sample holds under 250,000 clones, 11% to 15% seen once. Trimming left V 5 bases short and J 5 bases short, with 7 bases between. The CDR3 spans 12 residues. Germline CDR1 SGHRS, CDR2 YFSETQ. The sample was naive CD4+ T cells from blood. The receptor comes from a woman between 40 and 55 years old in good health. The rearrangement joins TRBV5-1 to TRBJ1-4; a weak D match, TRBD1 (6 bases). CDR3 DNA sequence: TGCGCCAGCAGGAGGGGGAATGAAAAACTGTTTTTT. Amino acid sequence: CASRRGNEKLFF.